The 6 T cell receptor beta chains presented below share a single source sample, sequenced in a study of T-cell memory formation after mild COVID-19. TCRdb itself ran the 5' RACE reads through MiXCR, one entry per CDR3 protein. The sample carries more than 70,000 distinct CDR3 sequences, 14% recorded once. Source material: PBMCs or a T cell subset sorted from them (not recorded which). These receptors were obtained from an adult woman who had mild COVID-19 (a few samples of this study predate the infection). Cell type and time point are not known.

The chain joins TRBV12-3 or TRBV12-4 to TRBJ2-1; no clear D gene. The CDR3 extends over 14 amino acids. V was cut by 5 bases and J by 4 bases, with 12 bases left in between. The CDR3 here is CASSLDGWYNEQFF. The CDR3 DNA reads TGTGCCAGCAGTCTGGACGGGTGGTACAATGAGCAGTTCTTC.

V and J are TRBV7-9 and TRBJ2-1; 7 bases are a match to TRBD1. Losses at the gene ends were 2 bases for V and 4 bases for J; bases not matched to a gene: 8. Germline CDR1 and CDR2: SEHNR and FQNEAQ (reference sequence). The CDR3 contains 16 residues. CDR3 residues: CASSLIGTELYNEQFF. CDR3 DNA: TGTGCCAGCAGCTTAATCGGGACAGAGCTGTACAATGAGCAGTTCTTC.

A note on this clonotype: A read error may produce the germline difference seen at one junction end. The CDR3 is CASSLGEPGLAGYNEQFF. CDR3 nucleotide sequence: TGTGCTAGCAGCTTAGGTGAGCCAGGACTAGCGGGATACAATGAGCAGTTCTTC. The chain couples TRBV7-7 to TRBJ2-1; 12 positions match TRBD2. Germline-derived CDR1 and CDR2 are SSHAT and FNYEAQ (reference sequence). There are 18 residues in the CDR3.

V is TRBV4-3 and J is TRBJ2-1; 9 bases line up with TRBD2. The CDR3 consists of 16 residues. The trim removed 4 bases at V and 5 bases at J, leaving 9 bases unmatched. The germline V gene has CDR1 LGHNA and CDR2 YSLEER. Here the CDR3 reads CASSPLEAGGDNEQFF. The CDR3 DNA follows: TGCGCCAGCAGCCCCCTGGAGGCGGGAGGGGACAATGAGCAGTTCTTC.

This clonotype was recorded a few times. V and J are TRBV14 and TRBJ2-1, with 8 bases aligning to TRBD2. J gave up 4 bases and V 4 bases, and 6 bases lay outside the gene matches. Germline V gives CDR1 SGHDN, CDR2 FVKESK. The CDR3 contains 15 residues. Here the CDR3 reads CASSPDSGTYNEQFF. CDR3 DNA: TGTGCCAGCAGCCCGGATAGCGGGACGTACAATGAGCAGTTCTTC.

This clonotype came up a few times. The CDR3: CASSYLLQGGDGYTF. CDR3 nucleotide sequence: TGTGCCAGCAGCTACCTTCTCCAGGGAGGAGATGGCTACACCTTC. This sequence joins TRBV5-6 and TRBJ1-2, with D perhaps TRBD1 (5 bases). V lost 3 bases, J lost 6 bases, and 18 bases lay in between. This CDR3 contains 15 residues. CDR1 is SGHDT and CDR2 is YYEEEE in the germline V gene. The variable domain in full, with the rest retrieved from reference TRBV5-6 and TRBJ1-2, is DAGVTQSPTHLIKTRGQQVTLRCSPKSGHDTVSWYQQALGQGPQFIFQYYEEEERQRGNFPDRFSGHQFPNYSSELNVNALLLGDSALYLCASSYLLQGGDGYTFGSGTRLTVV.